The T cell receptor beta chain described here comes from a study of T cells in Graves' hyperthyroidism and ophthalmopathy. CDR1 SQVTM and CDR2 ANQGSEA come from the germline V gene. J gave up 1 base and V 3 bases, and 7 bases lay outside the gene matches. The CDR3 has 15 residues. In the case of this clonotype: Its matching antigen is unknown.

TCR beta CDR3 regions were amplified from RNA transcripts. The HTBI primer set was used in a first-round RT-PCR of the TCR CDR3. TCRdb fed the multiplex PCR reads into MiXCR, producing one record per CDR3 protein. The sample has around 620,000 distinct CDR3 sequences; about half are singletons. General study results and limits: Before onset, ophthalmopathy was predicted by the model a median about six months earlier. Separating ophthalmopathy from stable hyperthyroidism was achieved by a 13 V-J model.

Uncontrolled infections, other autoimmune diseases, pregnancy or lactation led to exclusion of patients. Clinical symptoms, serum thyroxine and TRAb, thyroid ultrasound and orbital computed tomography were used for the diagnoses. The clonotype comes from an adult woman with Graves' disease, either hyperthyroidism or ophthalmopathy (not recorded which). The V and J genes are TRBV29-1 and TRBJ2-3; 7 nucleotides align to TRBD2. Sequencing input: peripheral blood or thyroid tissue (not recorded which). CDR3 bases: TGCAGCGTTGAGGAGCGGGACTGGGGCACAGATACGCAGTATTTT. Amino acid sequence: CSVEERDWGTDTQYF.